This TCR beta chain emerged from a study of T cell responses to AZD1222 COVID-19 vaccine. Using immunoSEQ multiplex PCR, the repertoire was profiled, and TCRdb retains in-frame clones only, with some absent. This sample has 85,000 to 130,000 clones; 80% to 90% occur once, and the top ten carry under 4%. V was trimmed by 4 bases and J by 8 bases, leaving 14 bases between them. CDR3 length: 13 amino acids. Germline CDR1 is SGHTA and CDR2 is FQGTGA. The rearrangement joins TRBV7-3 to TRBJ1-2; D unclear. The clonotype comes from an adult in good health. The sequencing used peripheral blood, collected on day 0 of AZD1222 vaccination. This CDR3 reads CASSSPPLGGYTF. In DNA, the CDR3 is TGTGCCAGCAGCTCCCCCCCCTTGGGGGGCTACACCTTC.